The clone carrying this TCR beta chain was seen once. Its antigen is as yet unknown. The CDR3 consists of 17 residues. Primers: 60 Vbeta forward and 13 Jbeta reverse. The assay was immunoSEQ multiplex PCR, and TCRdb's table has in-frame clones only and misses some. The sample lists 150,000 to 200,000 clones; around four fifths were seen once. The data were taken from a study of cytomegalovirus exposure and HLA in healthy donors. Looking at the study overall: Among 350 to 500 genotyped donors, roughly 80% fell in the Caucasian-associated ancestry cluster. Findings of the study overall: Published work reported that the classifier diagnosed cytomegalovirus status with high specificity and sensitivity.

The source is a woman aged 45 to 65 in good health and CMV-seropositive. This chain uses TRBV1 with TRBJ2-5; the table's D call of TRBD2 was not tested on the DNA. TRBV1 is annotated as a pseudogene. Sequenced material: PBMCs. The CDR3 DNA reads TGCACCAGCAGCCAAGATTTGGCGGGGGGGCCAGAGGAGACCCAGTACTTC. The encoded protein is CTSSQDLAGGPEETQYF.